Presented here are 9 T cell receptor beta chains from one specimen sequenced in a study of T cell responses to AZD1222 COVID-19 vaccine. The repertoire was sequenced with immunoSEQ multiplex PCR; TCRdb's copy has only in-frame clones and lacks some. In the table there are about 120,000 clones, 86% of which are singletons. The material was peripheral blood, obtained 28 days after the second AZD1222 dose. These receptors were taken from an adult who received the AZD1222 COVID-19 vaccine.

The chain has TRBV10-1 and TRBJ2-7; 7 bases line up with TRBD1. Germline loops: CDR1 WNHNN, CDR2 SYGVQD (reference sequence). J was trimmed by 3 bases and V by 6 bases; bases with no gene match: 5. The CDR3 length is 13 residues. The chain's CDR3 is CASSGQVRYEQYF. The CDR3 region has the DNA TGCGCCAGCAGCGGACAGGTTCGCTACGAGCAGTACTTC.

The chain is built from TRBV6-5 and TRBJ2-7; tentative D call: TRBD1 (5 bases). The CDR3 sequence is 15 residues long. V dropped 2 bases and J dropped 6 bases, with 17 bases sitting between them. In germline, CDR1 is MNHEY, CDR2 SVGAGI. The CDR3 sequence: CASSYEGVILSEQYF. The CDR3, as DNA: TGTGCCAGCAGTTACGAAGGGGTTATTCTTTCCGAGCAGTACTTC.

The rearrangement joins TRBV6-4 to TRBJ2-1; 12 positions agree with TRBD2. Germline V gene sequence: CDR1 MRHNA, CDR2 SNTAGT. V trimming: 0 bases; J trimming: 8 bases; junction bases outside the gene matches: 2. The CDR3 length is 15 residues. The CDR3 DNA follows: TGTGCCAGCAGTGACTCGACTAGCGGGGGTGATGAGCAGTTCTTC. This gives the protein CASSDSTSGGDEQFF.

V is TRBV14 and J is TRBJ1-2; unclear D gene. Trimming stripped 4 bases from V and 8 bases from J, with 8 bases between. Germline CDR1 is SGHDN and CDR2 is FVKESK. The CDR3 loop spans 11 amino acids. This CDR3 reads CASSLRRGYTF. DNA for the CDR3: TGTGCCAGCAGCCTCCGCAGGGGCTACACCTTC.

This clone was found once. V usage is TRBV19 and J usage is TRBJ2-7; D unclear. The CDR3 runs 14 residues. Trimming removed 3 bases at V and 0 bases at J, with 9 bases between. The germline gives CDR1 LNHDA, CDR2 SQIVND (reference sequence). CDR3 in amino acids: CASSISVNSYEQYF. In nucleotides, the CDR3 is TGTGCCAGTAGTATCTCAGTCAACTCCTACGAGCAGTACTTC.

The count of this clone is one. The V call is TRBV11-3, the J call TRBJ1-3; the D gene is possibly TRBD1 (5 bases). Germline CDR1 is SGHNT and CDR2 is YENEEA. V lost 4 bases to trimming and J lost 4 bases, with 20 bases between them. The CDR3 is 17 amino acids. The CDR3 spells CASSSQRTLQGGNTIYF. Written as DNA, the CDR3 is TGTGCCAGCAGCTCCCAAAGGACACTACAAGGGGGAAACACCATATATTTT.

J is TRBJ2-3 and V is TRBV6-2 or TRBV6-3, with D perhaps matching TRBD1 (5 bases). Germline-derived CDR1 and CDR2 are MNHEY and SVGEGT. The CDR3 is made up of 15 amino acids. Trimming took off 2 bases at V and 0 bases at J, with 9 bases between the two ends. The CDR3 nucleotides read TGTGCCAGCAGTTACGGGGCATTTAGCACAGATACGCAGTATTTT. Protein product: CASSYGAFSTDTQYF.

This clone was detected a few times. The V call is TRBV2, the J call TRBJ1-3; D unresolved. This CDR3 has 13 residues. The germline V gene has CDR1 SNHLY and CDR2 FYNNEI. V was shortened by 8 bases and J by 5 bases, with 13 bases between the two germline ends. CDR3 loop: CASAVGIRNTIYF. In DNA form, the CDR3 reads TGTGCCAGCGCGGTTGGCATCCGAAACACCATATATTTT.

The chain combines TRBV5-1 with TRBJ2-2; a weak D match, TRBD1 (6 bases). Deletions cut 10 bases from V and 2 bases from J, with 18 bases between. Germline CDR1 and CDR2: SGHRS and YFSETQ. This CDR3 has 15 residues. In DNA form, the CDR3 reads TGCGCCGGGCCCAGGGGAGTAGGTAACACCGGGGAGCTGTTTTTT. The encoded protein is CAGPRGVGNTGELFF.